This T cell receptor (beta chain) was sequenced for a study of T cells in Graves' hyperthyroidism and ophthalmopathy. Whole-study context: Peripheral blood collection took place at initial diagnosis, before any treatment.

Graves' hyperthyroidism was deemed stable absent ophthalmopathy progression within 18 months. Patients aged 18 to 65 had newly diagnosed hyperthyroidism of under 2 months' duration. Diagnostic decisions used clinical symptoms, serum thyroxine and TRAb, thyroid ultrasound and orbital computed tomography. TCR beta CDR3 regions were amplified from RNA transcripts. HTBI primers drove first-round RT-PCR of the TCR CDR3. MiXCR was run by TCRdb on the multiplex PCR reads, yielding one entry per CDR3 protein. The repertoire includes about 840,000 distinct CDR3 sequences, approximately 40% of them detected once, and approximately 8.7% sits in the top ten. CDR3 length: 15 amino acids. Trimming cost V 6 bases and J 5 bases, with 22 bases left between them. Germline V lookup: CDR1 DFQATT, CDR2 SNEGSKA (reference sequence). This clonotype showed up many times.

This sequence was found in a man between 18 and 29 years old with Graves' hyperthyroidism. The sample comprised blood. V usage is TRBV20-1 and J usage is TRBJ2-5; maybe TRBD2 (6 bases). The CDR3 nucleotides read TGCAGTGCCCCCGGGACTCGCGGTTCCTTGGAGACCCAGTACTTC. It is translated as CSAPGTRGSLETQYF.